One and the same sample provided the 15 T cell receptor beta chains below, sequenced in a study of response to subunit inactivated influenza vaccine. Each CDR3 protein gets one entry after TCRdb re-called the RT-PCR reads with MiXCR. Of 860,000 or so distinct CDR3 sequences listed, less than 25% were seen once; the top ten hold 10% to 13%. The input for sequencing was PBMCs from blood, taken 4 to 6 days after vaccination. Every receptor here comes from a man between 45 and 60 years old who received an inactivated influenza vaccine.

This clonotype was recorded a few times. The rearrangement joins TRBV6-1 to TRBJ1-1; TRBD1 might be the D (6 bases). The germline gives CDR1 MNHNS, CDR2 SASEGT. Trimming stripped 8 bases from V and 5 bases from J, with 15 bases between. The length of the CDR3 is 13 residues. The CDR3, as DNA: TGTGCCAGCGGAATACGAGGGGGAACTGAAGCTTTCTTT. This gives the protein CASGIRGGTEAFF.

The chain has TRBV5-1 and TRBJ2-1, with a tentative D call TRBD2 (5 bases). CDR1 SGHRS and CDR2 YFSETQ come from the germline V gene. This CDR3 contains 12 residues. The V and J ends lost 4 bases and 12 bases respectively, with 14 bases between them. CDR3 DNA sequence: TGCGCCAGCAGCCCAACGGGAAGCCCGCAGTTCTTC. Its protein is CASSPTGSPQFF.

The chain links TRBV5-1 to TRBJ1-3; 8 positions match TRBD1. Germline V gives CDR1 SGHRS, CDR2 YFSETQ. Losses at the gene ends were 4 bases for V and 8 bases for J; bases not matched to a gene: 5. The CDR3 spans 13 residues. The CDR3 sequence: CASSVTTGDTIYF. The CDR3 coding sequence is TGCGCCAGCAGCGTCACGACAGGGGACACCATATATTTT.

The chain joins TRBV6-5 to TRBJ2-3; 8 positions match TRBD2. Germline lookup yields CDR1 MNHEY and CDR2 SVGAGI. The length of the CDR3 is 16 residues. The V and J ends lost 4 bases and 4 bases, in that order; junction bases with no gene match: 10. The CDR3 reads CASSSGGAPSSDTQYF. For the CDR3, the DNA is TGTGCCAGCAGTTCGGGGGGGGCACCTTCCTCAGATACGCAGTATTTT.

This clonotype was observed a few times. The gene calls are TRBV11-1 and TRBJ2-1; 13 bases match TRBD2. Trimming cost V 5 bases and J 7 bases; bases outside gene matches: 2. The CDR3 consists of 14 residues. Germline V lookup: CDR1 SGHAT, CDR2 FQDESV (reference sequence). The CDR3 loop reads CASSEGLAGNEQFF. Written as DNA, the CDR3 is TGTGCCAGCAGCGAGGGACTAGCGGGGAATGAGCAGTTCTTC.

The CDR3 loop is CASSFFGGELFF. The DNA of the CDR3 is TGTGCCAGCAGTTTTTTTGGCGGGGAGCTGTTTTTT. V usage is TRBV27 and J usage is TRBJ2-2, with no clear D. CDR3 length equals 12 residues. Germline V CDR1 and CDR2: MNHEY, SMNVEV (reference sequence). V gave up 3 bases and J gave up 7 bases, with 6 bases separating them.

This clonotype was seen more than once but under ten times. The V and J genes are TRBV10-3 and TRBJ2-1; possible D gene TRBD2, 6 bases. The CDR3 has 17 residues. V was cut by 2 bases and J by 6 bases, with 20 bases left in between. Germline CDR1 reads ENHRY; CDR2 reads SYGVKD. The CDR3 region is CAISETTSRFLGNEQFF. The CDR3 bases are TGTGCCATCAGTGAGACTACTAGCCGCTTCCTCGGCAATGAGCAGTTCTTC.

The chain is built from TRBV2 and TRBJ2-3; D unclear. CDR1 is SNHLY, CDR2 FYNNEI, per germline. V dropped 0 bases and J dropped 4 bases, with 5 bases sitting between them. This CDR3 has 13 residues. CDR3 sequence reads: CASSEAASDTQYF. The CDR3, as DNA: TGTGCCAGCAGTGAAGCTGCGTCAGATACGCAGTATTTT.

This clonotype occurred a few times. This sequence joins TRBV6-2 or TRBV6-3 and TRBJ2-7, with D possibly called TRBD1 or TRBD2 (5 bases each). Germline V lookup: CDR1 MNHEY, CDR2 SVGEGT. The germline V and J ends were trimmed by 2 bases and 3 bases, with 11 bases remaining between them. The CDR3 consists of 14 residues. The DNA of the CDR3 is TGTGCCAGCAGTTACAGGGGAGAAGGCTACGAGCAGTACTTC. This encodes CASSYRGEGYEQYF.

This clonotype was seen at least ten times. The chain couples TRBV5-1 to TRBJ1-5, with D hard to call. Germline CDR1 and CDR2: SGHRS and YFSETQ. The V end lost 0 bases, the J end lost 7 bases, and 8 bases lay between the germline ends. The CDR3 is 13 residues long. CDR3 protein: CASSLEVNQPQHF. The CDR3 bases are TGCGCCAGCAGCTTGGAGGTGAACCAGCCCCAGCATTTT. Full variable domain (missing parts from reference TRBV5-1 and TRBJ1-5): KAGVTQTPRYLIKTRGQQVTLSCSPISGHRSVSWYQQTPGQGLQFLFEYFSETQRNKGNFPGRFSGRQFSNSRSEMNVSTLELGDSALYLCASSLEVNQPQHFGDGTRLSIL.

The J gene is TRBJ1-5, the V gene TRBV12-3 or TRBV12-4; the D gene is possibly TRBD1 (6 bases). The CDR3 consists of 16 residues. Trimming removed 4 bases at V and 9 bases at J, with 22 bases between. The CDR3 region has the DNA TGTGCCAGCAGTTCCTCACTCGGGGGGCGAAGTCCGCCCCAGCATTTT. Translated: CASSSSLGGRSPPQHF.

This clonotype was counted many times. The chain employs TRBV12-3 or TRBV12-4 and TRBJ1-1, with D unresolved. The V end was cut by 3 bases, the J end by 0 bases, with 8 bases between. The length of the CDR3 is 14 residues. The CDR3 DNA reads TGTGCCAGCAGTTTTGGTGGGGTGAACACTGAAGCTTTCTTT. It codes for CASSFGGVNTEAFF.

The gene calls are TRBV11-2 and TRBJ2-5; 7 bases align to TRBD1. Trimming at V came to 5 bases and at J to 5 bases, leaving 11 bases not matched to a gene. Germline V gene data show CDR1 as SGHAT and CDR2 as FQNNGV. The CDR3 is 15 amino acids. The CDR3: CASSTGTVNGETQYF. The CDR3 coding sequence is TGTGCCAGCAGCACCGGGACAGTCAATGGGGAGACCCAGTACTTC. The full variable domain, in which reference TRBV11-2 and TRBJ2-5 provide the parts outside the CDR3, is EAGVAQSPRYKIIEKRQSVAFWCNPISGHATLYWYQQILGQGPKLLIQFQNNGVVDDSQLPKDRFSAERLKGVDSTLKIQPAKLEDSAVYLCASSTGTVNGETQYFGPGTRLLVL.

The chain uses TRBV4-1 and TRBJ2-3; 11 nucleotides align to TRBD2. The germline V gene has CDR1 MGHRA and CDR2 YSYEKL. This CDR3 has 16 amino acids. Unmatched junction bases numbered 6, after V lost 3 bases and J lost 4 bases. The DNA for the CDR3 is TGCGCCAGCAGCCAGAAGGGACTAGCGGCTCCAGATACGCAGTATTTT. Its translation: CASSQKGLAAPDTQYF.

This clonotype was detected a few times. The chain employs TRBV29-1 and TRBJ2-7; D not certain. With 3 bases removed from V and 6 bases from J, the gap between germline ends came to 9 bases. The length of the CDR3 is 11 residues. CDR1 and CDR2 from the germline V gene are SQVTM and ANQGSEA. DNA of the CDR3: TGCAGCGTTGAGGTGGGGTTCGAGCAGTACTTC. It translates to CSVEVGFEQYF.